This T cell receptor beta chain was found in a study of memory CD4+ T cells and cytomegalovirus serostatus. Germline V gene lookup returns CDR1 SGHTA and CDR2 FQGNSA. J was trimmed by 4 bases and V by 0 bases; bases with no gene match: 10. The CDR3 covers 18 residues. Single viable CD3+CD4+CD8-CD45RO+ cells were sorted as the memory CD4+ T cells. As handled by the study authors: After removing out-of-frame reads, 2,204,828 distinct TCRbeta sequences remained. Some clones are missing from TCRdb's copy, which holds only in-frame ones; the method was immunoSEQ multiplex PCR. V and J calls plus clone size are reproduced from that table; the DNA served to infer D and trimming. Of about 25,000 clones in the sample, about 80% were seen once.

The sequence was obtained from an adult in good health and CMV-seronegative. Specimen: memory CD4+ T cells from blood. V gene TRBV7-2 combines with J gene TRBJ2-1, with 9 bases matching TRBD2. The CDR3 region is CASSLAVVAGGRYNEQFF. The CDR3 region has the DNA TGTGCCAGCAGCTTAGCGGTTGTGGCGGGGGGGAGATACAATGAGCAGTTCTTC.